The clone carrying this TCR beta chain was counted between two and nine times. Antigen specificity is unknown. The data are from a study of blood T cells in healthy people across ages. General study results and limits: Naive T cell percentage and TCR beta diversity correlated strongly. Estimates of total diversity, which came from one million sequenced T cells, were considered to be underestimates. A conclusive naive versus antigen-experienced comparison was prevented by the unsorted PBMCs.

Germline values: CDR1 SEHNR, CDR2 FQNEAQ (reference sequence). The V end was cut by 1 base, the J end by 8 bases, with 8 bases between. The CDR3 extends over 12 amino acids. PCR was performed a second time for about 7 to 12 cycles using a sample-barcoded 5' primer and a J-beta primer mix. Each cDNA molecule received a tag from a template-switch adaptor that had 12 random nucleotides. MiXCR, applied by TCRdb to the 5' RACE reads, yields one record per CDR3 protein. The table has just over 800,000 distinct CDR3 sequences, approximately 65% seen once. The sequence was collected from a man aged 25-45 years in good health. Sequencing used blood. V usage is TRBV7-9 and J usage is TRBJ1-2; possibly TRBD1 for D (6 bases). As DNA, the CDR3 is TGTGCCAGCAGCTTAGGGACAGCCGGCTACACCTTC. This codes for CASSLGTAGYTF.